One sample yielded the 32 T cell receptor beta chains listed below, sequenced in a study of cytomegalovirus exposure and HLA in healthy donors. With 60 Vbeta and 13 Jbeta primers, the PCR was carried out. Using immunoSEQ multiplex PCR, the repertoire was profiled, and TCRdb retains in-frame clones only, with some absent. In the table there are roughly 200,000 clones, roughly 80% of which are singletons. Sequenced: PBMCs. Receptors were obtained from a woman aged 35 to 49 in good health and CMV-seronegative.

The chain is built from TRBV6-1 and TRBJ2-1, with 9 bases matching TRBD2. The V segment lost 3 bases and the J segment 2 bases; nucleotides outside the gene matches: 8. Germline V gene data show CDR1 as MNHNS and CDR2 as SASEGT. The CDR3 is 17 residues long. In DNA form, the CDR3 reads TGTGCCAGCAGTGATTTAGCGGGAGTTTCTCCCTACAATGAGCAGTTCTTC. Translated, it gives CASSDLAGVSPYNEQFF.

The chain combines TRBV5-4 with TRBJ2-1, with TRBD2 identical over 8 bases. The trim removed 0 bases at V and 1 base at J, leaving 6 bases unmatched. The CDR3 runs 17 residues. Germline V lookup: CDR1 SGHNT, CDR2 YYREEE (reference sequence). The CDR3 coding sequence is TGTGCCAGCAGCTTGGGGGAGCGGGAGAAGTCCTACAATGAGCAGTTCTTC. Translation: CASSLGEREKSYNEQFF.

This chain links TRBV30 with TRBJ1-5, with D hard to call. V was pared by 2 bases and J by 5 bases, with 10 bases between. CDR3 length: 13 residues. Germline lookup yields CDR1 GTSNPN and CDR2 SVGIG (reference sequence). CDR3 in DNA: TGTGCCTGGAGTAGCCGCAGCGATCAGCCCCAGCATTTT. Its protein is CAWSSRSDQPQHF.

The J gene is TRBJ1-1, the V gene TRBV4-1, with 11 bases matching TRBD1. Per the germline V gene, CDR1 is MGHRA and CDR2 is YSYEKL. The CDR3 sequence is 16 residues long. J gave up 5 bases and V 4 bases, and 9 bases lay outside the gene matches. The CDR3 DNA sequence: TGCGCCAGCAGCCCGGGGACAGGGGGAATTAGTACTGAAGCTTTCTTT. Translated, it gives CASSPGTGGISTEAFF.

The chain joins TRBV29-1 to TRBJ1-1; D unclear. This CDR3 has 11 amino acids. Germline loops: CDR1 SQVTM, CDR2 ANQGSEA. V dropped 4 bases and J dropped 0 bases, with 3 bases sitting between them. The CDR3 DNA reads as TGCAGCGTTGTCGTGAACACTGAAGCTTTCTTT. It is translated as CSVVVNTEAFF.

This clone appeared a few times. The chain recombines TRBV30 with TRBJ2-3, with TRBD1 as a possible D gene (6 bases). V lost 2 bases and J 0 bases, leaving 9 bases between the germline ends. The germline V gene has CDR1 GTSNPN and CDR2 SVGIG (reference sequence). This CDR3 contains 14 residues. CDR3 loop: CAWSKGHSTDTQYF. Written as DNA, the CDR3 is TGTGCCTGGAGTAAGGGACATAGCACAGATACGCAGTATTTT.

The gene calls are TRBV6-1 and TRBJ2-5, with a possible D match to TRBD1 (6 bases). The V end was cut by 0 bases, the J end by 7 bases, with 9 bases between. CDR1 and CDR2 (germline): MNHNS, SASEGT. The CDR3 has 13 amino acids. The CDR3 coding sequence is TGTGCCAGCAGTGAAGCGGACAGACTGACCCAGTACTTC. It specifies CASSEADRLTQYF.

The rearrangement links TRBV19 to TRBJ1-4; D unclear. The germline V gene encodes CDR1 LNHDA and CDR2 SQIVND (reference sequence). CDR3 length equals 14 residues. V was pared by 5 bases and J by 4 bases, with 11 bases between. This CDR3 is CASSVATGNEKLFF. The CDR3 DNA follows: TGTGCCAGTAGTGTTGCGACGGGTAATGAAAAACTGTTTTTT.

The chain uses TRBV1 and TRBJ1-3. TRBV1 is described as a pseudogene. The length of the CDR3 is 16 residues. The CDR3 DNA follows: TGCACCAGCAGCCAAGATTCTAAAGGAGTGGGAAACACCATATATTTT. It yields the protein CTSSQDSKGVGNTIYF.

The V call is TRBV10-2, the J call TRBJ2-1, with TRBD2 matching over 10 bases. This CDR3 has 18 residues. Trimming removed 0 bases from V and 10 bases from J; junction bases left unmatched: 15. The germline V gene has CDR1 WSHSY and CDR2 SAAADI. The CDR3 DNA reads TGCGCCAGCAGTGAGTCGCCCCCACTAGCGGGGAGCGGGGGAGAGCAGTTCTTC. This translates into CASSESPPLAGSGGEQFF.

This clone has more than one count but fewer than ten. This chain uses TRBV7-3 with TRBJ1-3, with 8 bases that match TRBD1. The V and J ends lost 8 bases and 6 bases, in that order; junction bases with no gene match: 9. The CDR3 totals 14 residues. Germline V gene data show CDR1 as SGHTA and CDR2 as FQGTGA. The CDR3 DNA follows: TGTGCCAGCGGCCGGACAGGGCTGGAAAACACCATATATTTT. This codes for CASGRTGLENTIYF.

The V call is TRBV29-1, the J call TRBJ2-5, with D possibly TRBD1 on 6 matching bases. Trimming cost V 6 bases and J 5 bases, with 13 bases left between them. The CDR3 runs 12 residues. Germline-derived CDR1 and CDR2 are SQVTM and ANQGSEA. The DNA of the CDR3 is TGCAGCGTCCGGACAGAGGGGGAGACCCAGTACTTC. It specifies CSVRTEGETQYF. Using reference TRBV29-1 and TRBJ2-5 for the parts outside the CDR3, the full variable domain is SAVISQKPSRDICQRGTSLTIQCQVDSQVTMMFWYRQQPGQSLTLIATANQGSEATYESGFVIDKFPISRPNLTFSTLTVSNMSPEDSSIYLCSVRTEGETQYFGPGTRLLVL.

The V and J genes are TRBV7-8 and TRBJ1-1; D is possibly TRBD1 (5 bases). V was cut by 3 bases and J by 2 bases, with 22 bases left in between. Per germline, CDR1 SGHVS and CDR2 FQNEAQ. The CDR3 has 18 amino acids. The CDR3 sequence: CASSFLRQTLFDNTEAFF. The CDR3 DNA follows: TGTGCCAGCAGCTTTCTTCGACAGACCCTCTTCGATAACACTGAAGCTTTCTTT.

This clone showed up just once. This sequence joins TRBV5-1 and TRBJ2-7, with 7 nucleotides matching TRBD2. J lost 3 bases, V lost 0 bases, and 3 bases had no gene match. This CDR3 comprises 14 residues. CDR1 SGHRS and CDR2 YFSETQ come from the germline V gene. DNA of the CDR3: TGCGCCAGCAGCTTGGTCCGGGGGGTCTACGAGCAGTACTTC. Encoded protein: CASSLVRGVYEQYF. Filled out from reference TRBV5-1 and TRBJ2-7, the complete variable domain reads KAGVTQTPRYLIKTRGQQVTLSCSPISGHRSVSWYQQTPGQGLQFLFEYFSETQRNKGNFPGRFSGRQFSNSRSEMNVSTLELGDSALYLCASSLVRGVYEQYFGPGTRLTVT.

The CDR3 protein is CSVEHLYSEGVQDTQYF. CDR3 DNA: TGCAGCGTTGAACACCTATATTCGGAAGGGGTACAAGATACGCAGTATTTT. The chain couples TRBV29-1 to TRBJ2-3; tentative D call: TRBD1 (5 bases). CDR3 size: 17 residues. Germline loops: CDR1 SQVTM, CDR2 ANQGSEA. Trimming shortened V by 2 bases and J by 5 bases, and 23 bases separated the two germline ends.

This clone has just a few counts. V and J are TRBV28 and TRBJ1-1; D may be TRBD1 (5 bases). The CDR3 loop spans 13 amino acids. Per germline, CDR1 MDHEN and CDR2 SYDVKM. Trimming pared 5 bases from V and 3 bases from J, leaving 10 bases between. The CDR3, as DNA: TGTGCCAGCAGTCAAGAGACAGACACTGAAGCTTTCTTT. Amino acids: CASSQETDTEAFF.

CDR3 coding DNA: TGCAGTGCTAGTACGACAGGTGAAGCTTTCTTT. Translation: CSASTTGEAFF. V usage is TRBV20-1 and J usage is TRBJ1-1; perhaps TRBD1 as D (6 bases). The germline gives CDR1 DFQATT, CDR2 SNEGSKA (reference sequence). The germline V and J ends were trimmed by 3 bases and 7 bases, with 9 bases remaining between them. The CDR3 consists of 11 residues.

The chain carries TRBV15 and TRBJ1-5; the D gene is possibly TRBD1 (5 bases). CDR1 and CDR2 from the germline V gene are LNHNV and YYDKDF (reference sequence). V lost 7 bases and J 3 bases, leaving 7 bases between the germline ends. This CDR3 comprises 12 residues. The CDR3 is CATTTDNQPQHF. The DNA of the CDR3 is TGTGCCACCACGACAGACAATCAGCCCCAGCATTTT.

The V and J genes are TRBV29-1 and TRBJ2-7; no definite D call. V lost 4 bases, J lost 2 bases, and 12 bases lay in between. This CDR3 contains 13 residues. CDR1 and CDR2 from the germline V gene are SQVTM and ANQGSEA. The CDR3, as DNA: TGCAGCGTTGGGCAGGCACAAACCTACGAGCAGTACTTC. Residues: CSVGQAQTYEQYF.

The V call is TRBV30, the J call TRBJ1-1; D ambiguous. Per germline, CDR1 GTSNPN and CDR2 SVGIG (reference sequence). V was cut by 2 bases and J by 1 base, with 8 bases left in between. This CDR3 is built from 13 residues. In DNA form, the CDR3 reads TGTGCCTGGAGTCTAGCCGGGAACACTGAAGCTTTCTTT. This translates into CAWSLAGNTEAFF. The full variable domain, its missing parts supplied by reference TRBV30 and TRBJ1-1, is SQTIHQWPATLVQPVGSPLSLECTVEGTSNPNLYWYRQAAGRGLQLLFYSVGIGQISSEVPQNLSASRPQDRQFILSSKKLLLSDSGFYLCAWSLAGNTEAFFGQGTRLTVV.

V usage is TRBV7-2 and J usage is TRBJ2-1, with a tentative D call TRBD1 (6 bases). V lost 3 bases, J lost 7 bases, and 13 bases lay in between. CDR1 and CDR2 (germline): SGHTA, FQGNSA. The CDR3 covers 14 residues. This chain's CDR3 is CASSFFAGENEQFF. CDR3 nucleotides: TGTGCCAGCAGCTTTTTTGCAGGGGAAAATGAGCAGTTCTTC.

The chain couples TRBV5-1 to TRBJ2-5, with a possible D match to TRBD2 (6 bases). CDR1 is SGHRS and CDR2 is YFSETQ in the germline V gene. The CDR3 has 15 residues. V lost 2 bases to trimming and J lost 6 bases, with 17 bases between them. In nucleotides, the CDR3 is TGCGCCAGCAGCTTTAGCGGAGCCCCCGAGAAGACCCAGTACTTC. Residues: CASSFSGAPEKTQYF.

V usage is TRBV6-5 and J usage is TRBJ2-7, with 9 bases matching TRBD1. This CDR3 is 14 amino acids long. V lost 4 bases and J lost 5; bases outside the gene matches: 6. CDR1 and CDR2 from the germline V gene are MNHEY and SVGAGI. CDR3 in amino acids: CASSSGQGVDEQYF. CDR3 in DNA: TGTGCCAGCAGTTCGGGACAGGGAGTTGACGAGCAGTACTTC.

This sequence joins TRBV2 and TRBJ1-1; D perhaps matches TRBD1 (5 bases). The CDR3 is 16 residues long. In germline, CDR1 is SNHLY, CDR2 FYNNEI. Trimming cost V 7 bases and J 0 bases, with 18 bases left between them. DNA for the CDR3: TGTGCCAGCACCAGCGGGGGAGGTCCCATGAACACTGAAGCTTTCTTT. This translates into CASTSGGGPMNTEAFF.

The chain carries TRBV25-1 and TRBJ2-3; a weak D match, TRBD2 (6 bases). Germline lookup yields CDR1 MGHDK and CDR2 SYGVNS. V lost 3 bases, J lost 3 bases, and 16 bases lay in between. The CDR3 is made up of 16 amino acids. CDR3 DNA sequence: TGTGCCAGCAGTGATTCAGGGACTGGAAAGACAGATACGCAGTATTTT. This gives the protein CASSDSGTGKTDTQYF.

In regard to this clone: Other DNA sequences in this sample translate to the same CDR3. The V gene is TRBV4-1, the J gene TRBJ2-2; 7 nucleotides agree with TRBD1. In germline, CDR1 is MGHRA, CDR2 YSYEKL. V lost 1 base, J lost 0 bases, and 2 bases stayed unmatched. The length of the CDR3 is 16 residues. The CDR3 bases are TGCGCCAGCAGCCAAGGCCAGGGGGCGAACACCGGGGAGCTGTTTTTT. It is translated as CASSQGQGANTGELFF.

This chain uses TRBV2 with TRBJ1-1, with 10 bases fitting TRBD1. The V and J ends lost 5 bases and 4 bases, in that order; junction bases with no gene match: 7. The CDR3 is 15 residues long. The germline gives CDR1 SNHLY, CDR2 FYNNEI. The CDR3, as DNA: TGTGCCAGCAGTCCGGGACAGGGGCGTAGCACTGAAGCTTTCTTT. This encodes CASSPGQGRSTEAFF.

The chain joins TRBV6-5 to TRBJ2-5; D uncertain. The J call may be incorrect, as the DNA end agrees better with TRBJ2-7. This CDR3 has 14 amino acids. Germline V lookup: CDR1 MNHEY, CDR2 SVGAGI. DNA of the CDR3: TGTGCCAGCAGTTACTTTACTAACTCCTACGAGCAGTACTTC. It is translated as CASSYFTNSYEQYF.

The chain combines TRBV19 with TRBJ1-1, with unresolved D. Trimming cost V 4 bases and J 3 bases, with 12 bases left between them. Per the germline V gene, CDR1 is LNHDA and CDR2 is SQIVND (reference sequence). The CDR3 contains 14 residues. CDR3 coding DNA: TGTGCCAGTAGTAAGGGAGGTGCGTACACTGAAGCTTTCTTT. As protein: CASSKGGAYTEAFF.

In DNA form, the CDR3 reads TGTGCCAGTAGTTCCCCGTATAGCAATCAGCCCCAGCATTTT. It specifies CASSSPYSNQPQHF. The chain is built from TRBV19 and TRBJ1-5, with no clear D. Trimming cost V 5 bases and J 0 bases, with 8 bases left between them. The CDR3 is 14 residues long. Per the germline V gene, CDR1 is LNHDA and CDR2 is SQIVND (reference sequence).

The chain is built from TRBV7-9 and TRBJ1-2, with 7 bases lining up with TRBD1. From germline, CDR1 is SEHNR and CDR2 FQNEAQ (reference sequence). The V gene end was trimmed by 5 bases and the J gene end by 4 bases; junction bases not matched to a gene: 4. The CDR3 loop spans 13 amino acids. CDR3 region: CASSPRDSYGYTF. The CDR3 bases are TGTGCCAGCAGCCCCCGGGACAGCTATGGCTACACCTTC.

In regard to this clone: One end of the junction fails to match germline, which may point to a read error. As DNA, the CDR3 is TGTTCCAGCAGCTTAGGATTCGGGACACCCGAAAAACTGTTTTTT. Residues: CSSSLGFGTPEKLFF. V is TRBV7-9 and J is TRBJ1-4, with TRBD1 as a possible D gene (6 bases). There are 15 residues in the CDR3. Germline CDR1 and CDR2: SEHNR and FQNEAQ (reference sequence).